The source of this T cell receptor beta chain is a study of PD-L1 blockade in urothelial cancer. Trimming removed 2 bases from V and 5 bases from J; junction bases left unmatched: 6. The CDR3 totals 15 residues. CDR1 ENHRY and CDR2 SYGVKD come from the germline V gene. Only in-frame clones appear in the TCRdb table, and some are missing; sequencing was by immunoSEQ multiplex PCR. The sample has about 32,000 clones, about 90% seen once. The sequences come from PBMCs, collected around atezolizumab (anti-PD-L1) treatment. This chain joins TRBV10-3 and TRBJ2-7, with 10 nucleotides matching TRBD1. The receptor was derived from a man aged 50 to 59 with urothelial cancer. Here the CDR3 DNA reads TGTGCCATCAGTGAGCTCGACAGGGGGCTGGACGAGCAGTACTTC. Translated: CAISELDRGLDEQYF.